This TCR beta chain was observed in a study of control samples from healthy donors and cancer patients. Germline values: CDR1 MNHEY, CDR2 SVGEGT. The CDR3 contains 14 residues. V was trimmed by 6 bases and J by 10 bases, leaving 19 bases between them. Profiling relied on immunoSEQ multiplex PCR, and the TCRdb table lists in-frame clones only, not all of them. This table holds fewer than 200,000 clones, roughly nine tenths found once. Specimen: blood. This sequence originates from a man aged 25 to 40 in good health. The chain combines TRBV6-2 or TRBV6-3 with TRBJ2-1; D is possibly TRBD2 (7 bases). CDR3 DNA: TGTGCCAGCAGCATGCGGGGGCAGAGGGGGGAGCAGTTCTTC. Amino acids: CASSMRGQRGEQFF.